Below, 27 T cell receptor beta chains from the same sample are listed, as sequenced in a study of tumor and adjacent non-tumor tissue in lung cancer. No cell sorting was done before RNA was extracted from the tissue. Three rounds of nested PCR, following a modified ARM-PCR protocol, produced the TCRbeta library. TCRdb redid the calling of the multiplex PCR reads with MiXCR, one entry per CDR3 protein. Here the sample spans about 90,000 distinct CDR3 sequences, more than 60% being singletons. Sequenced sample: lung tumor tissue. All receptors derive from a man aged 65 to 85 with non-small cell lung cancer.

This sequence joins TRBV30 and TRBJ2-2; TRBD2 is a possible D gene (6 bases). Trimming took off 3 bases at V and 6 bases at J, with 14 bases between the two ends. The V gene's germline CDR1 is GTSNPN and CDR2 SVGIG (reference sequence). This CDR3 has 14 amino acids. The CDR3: CAWRVGGAAGELFF. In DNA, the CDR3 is TGTGCCTGGAGGGTCGGGGGTGCTGCCGGGGAGCTGTTTTTT. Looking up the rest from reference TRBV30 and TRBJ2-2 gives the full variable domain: SQTIHQWPATLVQPVGSPLSLECTVEGTSNPNLYWYRQAAGRGLQLLFYSVGIGQISSEVPQNLSASRPQDRQFILSSKKLLLSDSGFYLCAWRVGGAAGELFFGEGSRLTVL.

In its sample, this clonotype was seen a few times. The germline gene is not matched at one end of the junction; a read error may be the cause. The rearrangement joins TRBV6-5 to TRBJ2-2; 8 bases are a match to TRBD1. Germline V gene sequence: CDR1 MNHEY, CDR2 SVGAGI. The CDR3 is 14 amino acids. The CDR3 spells CASTGQGAAGKLFF. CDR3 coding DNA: TGTGCCAGCACTGGGCAGGGGGCCGCCGGGAAGCTGTTTTTC.

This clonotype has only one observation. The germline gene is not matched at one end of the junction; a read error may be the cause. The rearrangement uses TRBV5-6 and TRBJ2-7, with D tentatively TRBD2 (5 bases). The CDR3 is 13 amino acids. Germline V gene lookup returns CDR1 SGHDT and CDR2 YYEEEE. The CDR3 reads CAGSSVARREQYF. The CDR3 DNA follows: TGTGCCGGCAGCAGTGTTGCCAGGAGGGAGCAGTACTTC.

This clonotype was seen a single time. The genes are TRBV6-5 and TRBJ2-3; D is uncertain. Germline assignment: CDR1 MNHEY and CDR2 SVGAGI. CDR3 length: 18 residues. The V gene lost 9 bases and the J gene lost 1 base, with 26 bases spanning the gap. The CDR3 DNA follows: TGTGCCAGTAGTCACTCGACGACGGCGAGAGCTGGCACAGATACGCAGTATTTT. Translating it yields CASSHSTTARAGTDTQYF.

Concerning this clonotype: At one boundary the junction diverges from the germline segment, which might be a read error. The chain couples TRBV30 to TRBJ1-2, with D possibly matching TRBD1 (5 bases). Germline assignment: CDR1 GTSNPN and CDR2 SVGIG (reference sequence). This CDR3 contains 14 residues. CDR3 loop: CACPRQLDSLGYIF. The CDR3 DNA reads TGTGCCTGCCCCAGACAGCTCGATTCCCTTGGCTACATCTTC.

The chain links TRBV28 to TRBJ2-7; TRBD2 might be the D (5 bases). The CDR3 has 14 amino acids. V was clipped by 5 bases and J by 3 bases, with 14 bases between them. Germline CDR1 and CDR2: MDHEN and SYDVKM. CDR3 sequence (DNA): TGTGCCAGCAGTGTTGGACTGGCGGGCTACGAGCAGTACTTC. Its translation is CASSVGLAGYEQYF.

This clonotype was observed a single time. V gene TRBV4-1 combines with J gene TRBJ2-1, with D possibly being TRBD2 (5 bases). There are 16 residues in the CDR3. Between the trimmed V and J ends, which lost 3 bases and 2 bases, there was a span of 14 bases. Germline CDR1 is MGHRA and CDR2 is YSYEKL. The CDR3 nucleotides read TGCGCCAGCAGCCATGTTGGGGAGACTACCTACAATGAGCAGTTCTTC. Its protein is CASSHVGETTYNEQFF.

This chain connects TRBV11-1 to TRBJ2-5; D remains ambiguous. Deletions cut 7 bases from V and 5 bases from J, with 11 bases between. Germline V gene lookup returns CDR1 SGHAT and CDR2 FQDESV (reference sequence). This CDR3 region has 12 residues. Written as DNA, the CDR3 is TGTGCCAGCAACCCCTATCTGGAGACCCAGTACTTC. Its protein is CASNPYLETQYF.

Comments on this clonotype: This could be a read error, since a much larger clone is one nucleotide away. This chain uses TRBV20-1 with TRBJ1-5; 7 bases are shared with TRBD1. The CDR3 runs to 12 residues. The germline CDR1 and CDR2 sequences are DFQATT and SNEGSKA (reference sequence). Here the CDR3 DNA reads TGCTGTGCCCAGACAGGGTCACAGCCCCAGCATTTT. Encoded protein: CCAQTGSQPQHF.

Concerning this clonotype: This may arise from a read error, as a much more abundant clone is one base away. CDR3 sequence: CASSTVRATQYF. The DNA for the CDR3 is TGTGCCAGCAGTACGGTCCGCGCGACCCAGTACTTC. The rearrangement joins TRBV6-5 to TRBJ2-5; no definite D call. From germline, CDR1 is MNHEY and CDR2 SVGAGI. This CDR3 is 12 amino acids long. V lost 5 bases and J 7 bases, leaving 11 bases between the germline ends.

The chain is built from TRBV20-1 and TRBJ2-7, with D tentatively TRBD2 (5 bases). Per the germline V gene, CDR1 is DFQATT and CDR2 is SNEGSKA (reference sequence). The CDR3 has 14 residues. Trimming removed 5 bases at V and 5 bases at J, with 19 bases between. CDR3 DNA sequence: TGCAGTGCTCCCGACGGGAACCTTCGGGACGAGCAGTACTTC. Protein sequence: CSAPDGNLRDEQYF.

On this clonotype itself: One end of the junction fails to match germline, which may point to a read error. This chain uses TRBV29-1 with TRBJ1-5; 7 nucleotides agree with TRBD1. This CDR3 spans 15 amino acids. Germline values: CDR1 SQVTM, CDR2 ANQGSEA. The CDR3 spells CSASTRQGFNRPQHF. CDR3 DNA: TGCAGCGCGTCCACCCGACAGGGATTCAATCGGCCCCAGCATTTT.

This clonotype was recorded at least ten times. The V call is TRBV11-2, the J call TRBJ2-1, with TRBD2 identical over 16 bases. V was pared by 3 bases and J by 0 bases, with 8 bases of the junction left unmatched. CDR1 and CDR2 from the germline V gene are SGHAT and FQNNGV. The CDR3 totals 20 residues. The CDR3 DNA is TGTGCCAGCAGCTTTAGTCCGGGACTAGCGGGAGGGAGCTCCTACAATGAGCAGTTCTTC. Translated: CASSFSPGLAGGSSYNEQFF. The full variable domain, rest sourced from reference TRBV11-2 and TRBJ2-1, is EAGVAQSPRYKIIEKRQSVAFWCNPISGHATLYWYQQILGQGPKLLIQFQNNGVVDDSQLPKDRFSAERLKGVDSTLKIQPAKLEDSAVYLCASSFSPGLAGGSSYNEQFFGPGTRLTVL.

CDR3 sequence (DNA): TGCGCCAGCAGTGAGTCGGTGGAGACCCAGTTCTTC. Amino acids: CASSESVETQFF. The chain couples TRBV10-2 to TRBJ2-5; D uncertain. With the DNA end fitting TRBJ2-1 better, the J assignment may be wrong. Per the germline V gene, CDR1 is WSHSY and CDR2 is SAAADI. This CDR3 contains 12 residues.

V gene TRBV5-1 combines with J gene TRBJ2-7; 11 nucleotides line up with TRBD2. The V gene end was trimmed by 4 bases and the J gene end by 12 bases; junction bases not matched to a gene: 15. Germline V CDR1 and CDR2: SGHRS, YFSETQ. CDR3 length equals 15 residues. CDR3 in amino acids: CASSPELAGGPPPYF. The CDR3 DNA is TGCGCCAGCAGCCCGGAGTTAGCGGGAGGGCCCCCTCCGTACTTC.

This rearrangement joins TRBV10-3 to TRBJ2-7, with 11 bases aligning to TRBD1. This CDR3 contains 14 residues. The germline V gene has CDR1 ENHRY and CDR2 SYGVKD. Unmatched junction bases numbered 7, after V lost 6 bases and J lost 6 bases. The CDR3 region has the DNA TGTGCCATCAGCTTGGGACAGGGGGTGTTCGAGCAGTACTTC. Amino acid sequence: CAISLGQGVFEQYF.

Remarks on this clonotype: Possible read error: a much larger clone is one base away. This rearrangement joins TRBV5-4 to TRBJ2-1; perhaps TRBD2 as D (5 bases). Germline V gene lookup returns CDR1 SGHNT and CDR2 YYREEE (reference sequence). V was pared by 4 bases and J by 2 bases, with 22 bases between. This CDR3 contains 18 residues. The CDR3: CASSRYVPGRDPYNEQFF. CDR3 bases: TGTGCCAGCAGCCGGTATGTGCCGGGAAGGGATCCCTACAATGAGCAGTTCTTC.

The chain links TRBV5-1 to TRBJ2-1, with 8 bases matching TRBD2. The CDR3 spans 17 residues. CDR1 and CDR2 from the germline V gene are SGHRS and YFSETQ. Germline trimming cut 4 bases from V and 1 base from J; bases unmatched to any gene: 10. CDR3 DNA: TGCGCCAGCAGCGGGGGGGGGGTAGCGGGATCCTACAATGAGCAGTTCTTC. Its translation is CASSGGGVAGSYNEQFF. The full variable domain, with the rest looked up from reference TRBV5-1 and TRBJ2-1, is KAGVTQTPRYLIKTRGQQVTLSCSPISGHRSVSWYQQTPGQGLQFLFEYFSETQRNKGNFPGRFSGRQFSNSRSEMNVSTLELGDSALYLCASSGGGVAGSYNEQFFGPGTRLTVL.

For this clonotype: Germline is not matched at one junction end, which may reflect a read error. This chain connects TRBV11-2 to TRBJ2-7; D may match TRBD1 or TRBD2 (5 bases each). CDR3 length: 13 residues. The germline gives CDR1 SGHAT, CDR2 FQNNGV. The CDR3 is CTSSHLHGTEQYF. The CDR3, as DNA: TGTACCAGCAGCCATCTCCACGGGACCGAGCAGTACTTC.

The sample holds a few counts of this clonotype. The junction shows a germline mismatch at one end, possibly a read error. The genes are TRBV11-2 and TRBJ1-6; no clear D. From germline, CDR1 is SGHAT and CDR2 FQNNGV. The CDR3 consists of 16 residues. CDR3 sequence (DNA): TGTGCCAGCAGCTTGGATAAACATCAGACCAATTCACCCCCCCACTTT. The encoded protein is CASSLDKHQTNSPPHF.

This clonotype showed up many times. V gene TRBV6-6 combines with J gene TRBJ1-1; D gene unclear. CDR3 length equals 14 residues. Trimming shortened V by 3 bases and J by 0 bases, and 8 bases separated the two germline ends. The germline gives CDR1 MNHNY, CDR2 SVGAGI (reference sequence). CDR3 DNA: TGTGCCAGCAGTTATAGGCTTATGAACACTGAAGCTTTCTTT. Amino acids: CASSYRLMNTEAFF.

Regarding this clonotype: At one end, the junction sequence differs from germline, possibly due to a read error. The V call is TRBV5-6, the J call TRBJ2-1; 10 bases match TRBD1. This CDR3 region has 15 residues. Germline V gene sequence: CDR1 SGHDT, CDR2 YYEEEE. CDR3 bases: TGTGCCAGCAGTTTGGTACAGGACAGGGGGAGTGAGCAGTTCTTC. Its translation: CASSLVQDRGSEQFF. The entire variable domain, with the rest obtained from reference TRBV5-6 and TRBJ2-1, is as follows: DAGVTQSPTHLIKTRGQQVTLRCSPKSGHDTVSWYQQALGQGPQFIFQYYEEEERQRGNFPDRFSGHQFPNYSSELNVNALLLGDSALYLCASSLVQDRGSEQFFGPGTRLTVL.

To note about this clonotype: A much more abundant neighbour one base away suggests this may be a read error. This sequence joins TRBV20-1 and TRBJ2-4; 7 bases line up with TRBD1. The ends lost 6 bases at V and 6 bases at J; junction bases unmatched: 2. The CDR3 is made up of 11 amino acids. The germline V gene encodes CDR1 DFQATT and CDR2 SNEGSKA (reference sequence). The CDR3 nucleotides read TGCAGTGCCCACAGGGGAAACATTCAGTACTTC. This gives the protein CSAHRGNIQYF.

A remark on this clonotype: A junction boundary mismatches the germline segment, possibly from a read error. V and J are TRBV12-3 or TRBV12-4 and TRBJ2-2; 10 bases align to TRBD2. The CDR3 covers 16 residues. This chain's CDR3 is CAISLGLAANTGELFF. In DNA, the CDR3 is TGCGCCATCAGTTTAGGACTAGCGGCCAACACCGGGGAGCTGTTTTTT.

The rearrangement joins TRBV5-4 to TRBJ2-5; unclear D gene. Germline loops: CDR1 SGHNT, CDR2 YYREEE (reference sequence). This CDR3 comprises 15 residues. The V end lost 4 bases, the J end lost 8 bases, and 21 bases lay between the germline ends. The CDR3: CASSGNGRVGYTQYF. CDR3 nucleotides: TGTGCCAGCAGCGGCAATGGACGGGTCGGATATACCCAGTACTTC.

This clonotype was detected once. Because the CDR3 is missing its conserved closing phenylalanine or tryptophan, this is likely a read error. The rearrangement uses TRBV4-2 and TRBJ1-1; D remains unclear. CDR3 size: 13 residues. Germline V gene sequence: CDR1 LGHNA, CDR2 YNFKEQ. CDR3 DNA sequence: TGTGCCAGCAACCAAGATAGGGCGACCGAAGCTTTCATT. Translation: CASNQDRATEAFI.

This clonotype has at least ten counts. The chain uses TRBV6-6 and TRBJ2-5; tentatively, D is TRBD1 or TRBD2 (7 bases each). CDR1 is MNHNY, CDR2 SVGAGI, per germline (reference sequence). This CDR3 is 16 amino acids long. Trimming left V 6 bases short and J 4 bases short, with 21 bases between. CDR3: CASSHPGLRGGETQYF. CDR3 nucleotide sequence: TGTGCCAGCAGCCACCCCGGGCTCAGGGGGGGAGAGACCCAGTACTTC.